Only one count was recorded for the clone carrying this T cell receptor beta chain. What it binds is not known. The same CDR3 also results from other DNA sequences found in this sample. These data belong to a study of OX40 agonist ivuxolimab in advanced cancers. Study outcomes and limitations: Researchers did not establish what antigens the expanded peripheral T cells target.

Germline lookup yields CDR1 SNHLY and CDR2 FYNNEI. V shed 4 bases and J shed 6 bases, with 1 base lying between them. The CDR3 has 9 residues. Clones were sequenced by immunoSEQ multiplex PCR, and TCRdb holds only the in-frame ones, with some missing. The profile shows about 30,000 clones, over 75% of them singletons. This sequence originates from an adult with an advanced solid tumor such as melanoma, head and neck, liver or kidney cancer. The chain combines TRBV2 with TRBJ2-7, with no clear D. This material consisted of CD4+ or CD8+ T cells sorted from blood, taken in a trial of the OX40 agonist ivuxolimab. The chain's CDR3 is CASSAEQYF. The CDR3 DNA reads TGTGCCAGCAGTGCCGAGCAGTACTTC.